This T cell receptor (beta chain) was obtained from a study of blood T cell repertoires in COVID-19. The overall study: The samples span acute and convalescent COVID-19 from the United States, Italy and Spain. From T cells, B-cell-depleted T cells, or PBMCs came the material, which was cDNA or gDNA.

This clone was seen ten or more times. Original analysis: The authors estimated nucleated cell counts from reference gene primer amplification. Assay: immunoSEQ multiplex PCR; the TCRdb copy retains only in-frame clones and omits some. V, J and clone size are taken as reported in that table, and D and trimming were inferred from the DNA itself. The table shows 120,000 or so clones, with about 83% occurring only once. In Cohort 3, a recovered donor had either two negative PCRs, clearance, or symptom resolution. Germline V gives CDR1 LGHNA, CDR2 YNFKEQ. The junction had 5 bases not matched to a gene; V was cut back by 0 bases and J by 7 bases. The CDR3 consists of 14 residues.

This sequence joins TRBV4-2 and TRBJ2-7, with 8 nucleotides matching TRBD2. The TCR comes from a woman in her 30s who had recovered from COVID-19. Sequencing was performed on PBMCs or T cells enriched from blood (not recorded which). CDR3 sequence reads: CASSQDQREREQYF. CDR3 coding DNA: TGTGCCAGCAGCCAAGACCAGCGGGAGCGGGAGCAGTACTTC.